The source of this TCR beta chain is a study of cytomegalovirus exposure and HLA in healthy donors (dated by TCRdb to 2016 to 2017). Looking at the study overall: An earlier analysis of approximately 600 of the donors reported about 250 Gb of sequence data and some 120 million unique TCR beta sequences from 150 million to 200 million T cells. Roughly 5 DR-DQ haplotypes were treated as single units for association and clustering because of strong linkage in the cohort. Typing coverage varied by locus: 629-630 donors for A, B, C, DRB1 and DQB1; around 560 for DQA1; more than 600 for DPA1; around 490 for DPB1. Every discovery cohort repertoire had been produced on one sequencing platform. Genome-wide SNP genotypes for about 60% of the roughly 670 donors were used in a later genetic analysis, which treated that subset as a discovery cohort. The genetic ancestry cluster associated with self-reported Caucasian donors included over 80% of the approximately 410 genotyped donors. On average, roughly 250,000 unique TCR beta nucleotide sequences were sequenced per donor among about 400 genotyped donors of the cohort, with 15% to 20% of those sequences being non-productive. A later analysis re-examined previously published TCR beta repertoires from about 700 donors and added high-resolution HLA genotyping to investigate patterns of TCR occurrence. Along with the approximately 700-subject first cohort, a separate validation cohort of over 90 different subjects was used. The T cell repertoires of 550 to 850 subjects were profiled by immunosequencing and related to cytomegalovirus serostatus. HLA typing covered class I and class II loci at four-digit resolution. Donor age, sex, ethnicity and CMV serostatus were compiled alongside the repertoire data. Roughly 300 gigabases of sequencing data and 91 million or so unique TCR sequences made up an early release that covered several hundred HLA-typed donors. In an earlier analysis of a few hundred of the donors, high-throughput TCR beta sequencing was used to judge whether each TCR beta V gene segment behaved as functional or pseudogenic. The later analysis used no new phenotypic data to find candidate immune exposures, relying instead on TCR beta sequences and their occurrence across donors. The study aimed to test whether cataloging public T cell receptors could reveal signatures of past pathogen exposure. To predict cytomegalovirus infection status, the study brought together high-throughput TCR immunosequencing, statistical association of individual TCRs with disease status, and machine learning.

The method was the immunoSEQ multiplex PCR assay. The multiplex PCR relied on a mix of 60 forward primers for TCR Vbeta segments and 13 reverse primers for TCR Jbeta segments. The CDR3 region of rearranged TCR beta genes was amplified from genomic DNA with a multiplex PCR assay. The Illumina HiSeq System was used to sequence the amplified TCR beta libraries as 87-base-pair reads. On the study's bioinformatics: Across the 670 or so repertoires, a later analysis counted 78 million or so unique TCR beta chains, around 11 million of which were shared by at least two donors. A nearest-neighbor algorithm error-corrected the raw reads and collapsed the reads into unique sequences, merging closely related sequences to remove PCR and sequencing errors. CDR3 sequences were aligned to IMGT reference sequences to assign V, D and J gene segments. For a sequence to be retained, at least a six-nucleotide match to both a V gene segment and a J gene segment was required. Rearrangements were called productive when the CDR3 lacked stop codons and stayed in frame with V and J; all others were non-productive. Following IMGT convention, CDR3 was defined as the stretch from the second conserved V-encoded cysteine up to the conserved J-encoded phenylalanine. The earlier analysis of about 590 of the donors excluded sequences that lacked an unambiguous match to a single V gene segment. An earlier analysis of a few hundred of the donors classified V segments as functional when productive rearrangements were above 56.7% and as segregating when the standard deviation between donors was above 5%. A statistical classification framework was built for diagnosing cytomegalovirus status from the catalog of TCR beta chain sequences. V and J gene assignment, in a later analysis, came from comparing TCR nucleotide sequences with IMGT/GENE-DB human TR gene sequences. The TCRdist pipeline was used in a later analysis to assign CDR3 sequences and most-parsimonious VDJ recombination scenarios. In a later analysis, each TCR beta chain was defined by its CDR3 amino acid sequence together with its V-gene family, and reads lacking a unique V-gene family were excluded. To address suspected cross-contamination and a sequencing artifact, a later analysis removed over 500 highly shared, low-generation-probability nucleotide sequences. A later analysis calculated a clonal expansion index for each public chain from normalized within-repertoire ranks of inferred template counts. Generation probabilities in a later analysis came from a VDJ recombination model fitted to out-of-frame rearrangements, and those results were checked against IGoR. Hypergeometric tests were used in a later analysis to score TCR-TCR, TCR-HLA and TCR-CMV co-occurrence, with a repertoire-size bias correction applied to the TCR pairs. False discovery rates were estimated in a later analysis by permuting HLA or CMV assignments 20 times. A later analysis grouped co-occurring TCRs with DBSCAN, adding TCRdist sequence similarity when clustering within HLA-allele-positive subsets. For co-occurrence clustering, repertoires with fewer than 30,000 or more than 120,000 public chains were excluded, along with several repertoires with anomalous nucleotide sharing. TCRdb's version of the immuneACCESS table is confined to in-frame rearrangements and falls short of the full clone set. An unresolved V gene accounts for under half of the shortfall where checked; the remainder is of unknown origin. V and J calls and clone size come straight from that table; D and trimming were deduced from the DNA. The sample table records some 100,000 clones; 81% of these occur just once. The ten top clones hold around 2.1% of the sample.

A note on this clone: What antigen it recognizes has not been identified. Per-base qualities were not stored, and no clone one base away is much larger.

Via the germline V gene, CDR1 is SGHVS and CDR2 FNYEAQ. V and J are trimmed by 5 bases and 5 bases, and the gene matches miss 12 bases of the junction. The CDR3 goes from the cysteine to the phenylalanine over 16 residues. The entry retains the CDR3 DNA only, 48 bases that are in frame from base 1. The cohort was made up of under 800 healthy bone marrow donors. At the time of sampling, all cohort members were nominally healthy, though unrecorded immune exposures were likely present. The donor was CMV seronegative and was included in the group of about 350 seronegative cohort members. A peripheral blood sample was collected from each donor, and TCR beta sequencing was performed on peripheral blood mononuclear cells. Genomic DNA was extracted from the blood cell samples with the Qiagen DNeasy Blood Extraction Kit. Results and caveats for the whole study, not just this receptor: In a later analysis, several top co-occurrence clusters were reported to appear linked to parvovirus B19, influenza, CMV and Epstein-Barr virus. A later analysis associated 15,000 to 20,000 TCR beta sequences with specific HLA alleles at a false discovery rate of 0.05. Most CMV-associated TCR beta chains appeared to be HLA-restricted in a later analysis, and the HLA associations seemed to be driven largely by CMV exposure. In vitro tests confirmed that three of the cytomegalovirus-associated TCR beta chains recognize cytomegalovirus antigens. In a later analysis, the rate of TCR association differed among HLA loci, with DRB1 alleles having the most associated TCRs and HLA-C alleles having the fewest. In a later analysis, HLA-associated TCR beta chains showed more clonal expansion and lower generation probabilities than non-associated chains that were equally common. In an earlier analysis of fewer than 750 of the donors, most TCR beta V segments were observed in productive rearrangements about 90% or about 30% of the time, broadly matching IMGT annotations. The study listed 150 to 200 TCR beta chains as associated with cytomegalovirus. A later genetic analysis associated a missense DCLRE1C variant with V-gene and J-gene trimming of TCR beta chains, and an independent cohort replicated the association. Most TCR sequences were observed very rarely across donors, whereas some public TCRs were present in many individuals. Cytomegalovirus status was reported to be diagnosed by the classifier with high specificity and sensitivity in both the original and validation cohorts. The 87-base-pair reads could not distinguish some IMGT-functional V segments, including TRBV6-2 and TRBV6-3, so those segments were excluded. CMV serostatus was the only immune exposure information available for the cohort. A further reported finding was that TCR beta sequences accurately predicted the HLA-A and HLA-B alleles for most subjects in the first cohort. When HLA alleles, especially DR and DQ, strongly co-occurred, TCR associations were difficult to assign to individual alleles. The presence/absence analyses assumed that sequencing depth was roughly uniform across donors, and that assumption may not be true. HLA typing was unavailable for some donors at each locus, so association tests used only the typed subset. The authors suggested that the approach could potentially be extended to other disease states and immunological phenotypes. The cohort was sequenced for TCR beta chains only, and without alpha or paired-chain data the features that could be detected were limited. A later genetic analysis reported fewer N-insertions in productive TCRs among donors in an Asian-associated ancestry cluster than the roughly 670-donor mean. A cluster of highly shared sequence variants was judged likely to represent a technical artifact of the sequencing pipeline. Correlated functional status among segregating V segments might be attributable to linkage disequilibrium, but an unknown experimental factor could not be ruled out. The earlier analysis of fewer than 750 of the donors excluded approximately 15 rarely observed V segments, including chromosome 9 orphons, because counts were too low.

The clonotype was recovered from a woman younger than 45 in good health and CMV-seronegative. The sample was PBMCs. This receptor chain uses TRBV7-6 and TRBJ2-7, and 10 junctional nucleotides match TRBD2. The DNA sequence is TGTGCCAGCAGCCCAAACCCGGTAGGACTAGCGGACGAGCAGTACTTC. The resulting protein is CASSPNPVGLADEQYF.